Following are 16 T cell receptor beta chains from one sample sequenced in a study of CD8+ T cells in alopecia areata. It was cDNA, reverse transcribed from extracted RNA, that served as the sequencing template. The table came from immunoSEQ multiplex PCR; TCRdb's copy has only in-frame clones and leaves some out. The sample has 200,000 to 250,000 clones, about 60% seen once. The input for sequencing was CD4+ T cells sorted from blood, taken at week 0. The receptors originated from a human donor with alopecia areata.

The rearrangement uses TRBV7-8 and TRBJ1-5; D possibly corresponds to TRBD1 (6 bases). Trimming removed 1 base from V and 3 bases from J, with 13 bases in between. The germline CDR1 and CDR2 sequences are SGHVS and FQNEAQ. The CDR3 is 16 amino acids. The CDR3 DNA is TGTGCCAGCAGCTTAGAACAGGGAGGTTTCAATCAGCCCCAGCATTTT. It encodes CASSLEQGGFNQPQHF.

The rearrangement uses TRBV19 and TRBJ1-2; D is ambiguous. The CDR3 spans 14 residues. Germline CDR1 is LNHDA and CDR2 is SQIVND (reference sequence). V was cut by 7 bases and J by 4 bases, with 16 bases left in between. The CDR3 protein is CASMVGQASYGYTF. CDR3 nucleotide sequence: TGTGCCAGTATGGTTGGGCAGGCGAGCTATGGCTACACCTTC.

This chain uses TRBV5-1 with TRBJ2-3, with 8 bases that match TRBD2. This CDR3 is 17 amino acids long. Germline lookup yields CDR1 SGHRS and CDR2 YFSETQ. V lost 2 bases and J lost 1; bases outside the gene matches: 9. The CDR3 spells CASSFSAGGSRTDTQYF. The DNA for the CDR3 is TGCGCCAGCAGCTTTTCGGCGGGGGGTTCTCGCACAGATACGCAGTATTTT.

In its sample, this clone was seen once. The chain joins TRBV25-1 to TRBJ2-5; the D is unclear. CDR1 is MGHDK, CDR2 SYGVNS, per germline. With 8 bases removed from V and 5 bases from J, the gap between germline ends came to 6 bases. The CDR3 is 10 residues long. CDR3 DNA sequence: TGTGCCAGCTCTGGGGAGACCCAGTACTTC. Its protein is CASSGETQYF.

Only a few counts were recorded for this clone. The CDR3 loop reads CSVGHARANVLTF. The CDR3 bases are TGCAGCGTTGGACACGCCAGGGCCAACGTCCTGACTTTC. This chain uses TRBV29-1 with TRBJ2-6; D unclear. The CDR3 length is 13 residues. Trimming removed 4 bases at V and 5 bases at J, with 9 bases between. Germline assignment: CDR1 SQVTM and CDR2 ANQGSEA.

The genes are TRBV7-7 and TRBJ1-2; perhaps TRBD1 as D (5 bases). This CDR3 has 13 amino acids. From germline, CDR1 is SSHAT and CDR2 FNYEAQ (reference sequence). The V end lost 1 base, the J end lost 5 bases, and 8 bases lay between the germline ends. The CDR3 coding sequence is TGTGCCAGCAGCTTAGGCAGGGATTATGGCTACACCTTC. Amino acids: CASSLGRDYGYTF.

The chain joins TRBV5-4 to TRBJ2-1; no reliable D call. The CDR3 totals 15 residues. Trimming took 4 bases from V and 2 from J, leaving 13 bases between them. Germline V lookup: CDR1 SGHNT, CDR2 YYREEE (reference sequence). CDR3 region: CASSTRYSPYNEQFF. CDR3 nucleotide sequence: TGTGCCAGCAGCACCCGCTACTCCCCCTACAATGAGCAGTTCTTC.

The CDR3 coding sequence is TGTGCCAGCAGCCGTTCCCGGACAGGGCGGATCCACGAGCAGTACTTC. This gives the protein CASSRSRTGRIHEQYF. The V gene is TRBV9, the J gene TRBJ2-7; 8 bases are shared with TRBD1. The CDR3 totals 16 residues. V gave up 4 bases and J gave up 5 bases; unmatched junction bases: 14. Looked up from germline, CDR1 is SGDLS and CDR2 is YYNGEE.

The chain couples TRBV9 to TRBJ1-2, with D uncertain. Germline CDR1 and CDR2: SGDLS and YYNGEE. Trimming removed 0 bases from V and 4 bases from J, with 13 bases in between. The CDR3 has 15 residues. The CDR3, as DNA: TGTGCCAGCAGCGTAGATGGCTCAGCGTCCTATGGCTACACCTTC. Its translation is CASSVDGSASYGYTF. The whole variable domain, filled in from reference TRBV9 and TRBJ1-2, reads DSGVTQTPKHLITATGQRVTLRCSPRSGDLSVYWYQQSLDQGLQFLIQYYNGEERAKGNILERFSAQQFPDLHSELNLSSLELGDSALYFCASSVDGSASYGYTFGSGTRLTVV.

The chain links TRBV11-2 to TRBJ2-7; no clear D gene. The CDR3 runs 13 residues. V was trimmed by 3 bases and J by 10 bases, leaving 16 bases between them. Germline values: CDR1 SGHAT, CDR2 FQNNGV. The CDR3 reads CASSLRGAGSQYF. In DNA form, the CDR3 reads TGTGCCAGCAGCTTGCGAGGTGCCGGCAGTCAGTACTTC.

The chain carries TRBV30 and TRBJ2-1; no firm D call. CDR3 length: 12 residues. Germline CDR1 reads GTSNPN; CDR2 reads SVGIG (reference sequence). The V gene lost 2 bases and the J gene lost 8 bases, with 10 bases spanning the gap. In DNA, the CDR3 is TGTGCCTGGAGTATGCCCTCCTATGAGCAGTTCTTC. It codes for CAWSMPSYEQFF.

The genes are TRBV23-1 and TRBJ1-1; unclear D gene. TRBV23-1 is treated as an ORF (open reading frame) with a function not yet certain. The CDR3 sequence is 12 residues long. Trimming pared 2 bases from V and 6 bases from J, leaving 7 bases between. This chain's CDR3 is CASSQRDSEAFF. The CDR3 coding sequence is TGCGCCAGCAGTCAACGGGATTCTGAAGCTTTCTTT.

This chain connects TRBV5-1 to TRBJ1-2; D is uncertain. CDR1 SGHRS and CDR2 YFSETQ come from the germline V gene. Trimming took off 3 bases at V and 8 bases at J, with 8 bases between the two ends. This CDR3 region has 11 residues. In DNA, the CDR3 is TGCGCCAGCAGCTCCGAAGGGGGCTACACCTTC. This codes for CASSSEGGYTF.

This clone has more than one count but fewer than ten. The CDR3 DNA reads TGTGCCAGCAGTTATCAGGGCAATCAGCCCCAGCATTTT. Amino acids: CASSYQGNQPQHF. The chain recombines TRBV7-8 with TRBJ1-5; D gene ambiguous. V was trimmed by 6 bases and J by 2 bases, leaving 8 bases between them. Germline CDR1 reads SGHVS; CDR2 reads FQNEAQ. CDR3 length equals 13 residues.

The J gene is TRBJ2-4, the V gene TRBV30; no clear D gene. V was trimmed by 3 bases and J by 2 bases, leaving 11 bases between them. The length of the CDR3 is 14 residues. In germline, CDR1 is GTSNPN, CDR2 SVGIG (reference sequence). This chain's CDR3 is CAWSEIGPKNIQYF. The CDR3 DNA reads as TGTGCCTGGAGCGAAATTGGTCCCAAAAACATTCAGTACTTC.

The rearrangement links TRBV5-1 to TRBJ2-2; D is ambiguous. V lost 6 bases to trimming and J lost 2 bases, with 11 bases between them. Germline V lookup: CDR1 SGHRS, CDR2 YFSETQ. The CDR3 spans 14 residues. CDR3: CASKRESNTGELFF. The CDR3 coding sequence is TGCGCCAGCAAGAGAGAAAGTAACACCGGGGAGCTGTTTTTT.